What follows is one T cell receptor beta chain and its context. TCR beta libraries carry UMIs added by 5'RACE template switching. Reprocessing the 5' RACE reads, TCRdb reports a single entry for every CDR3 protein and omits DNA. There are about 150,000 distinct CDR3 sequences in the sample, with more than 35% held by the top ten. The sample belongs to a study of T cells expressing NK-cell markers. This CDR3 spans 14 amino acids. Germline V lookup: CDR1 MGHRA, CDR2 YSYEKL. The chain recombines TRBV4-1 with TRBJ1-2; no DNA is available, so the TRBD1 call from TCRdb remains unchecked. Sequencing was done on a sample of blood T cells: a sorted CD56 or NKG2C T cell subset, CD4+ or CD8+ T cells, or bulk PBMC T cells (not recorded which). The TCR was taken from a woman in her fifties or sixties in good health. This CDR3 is CASSGMTGSHGYTF.